This is a list of T cell receptor beta chains from one sample in a study of T cell repertoires in cytomegalovirus infection. Antigens for these TCRs are unknown. TCRdb reprocessed the reads via MiXCR and lists one record per CDR3 protein. The table includes roughly 570,000 distinct CDR3 sequences, 40% detected once. The input for sequencing was cultured PBMCs, taken from culture after CMV antigen stimulation. The receptors here all came from a human donor in good health (CMV status not recorded). Some clones in this sample may be carry-over from other donors' samples. CDR3s include the opening cysteine and the closing phenylalanine or tryptophan. D genes are given only for firm matches. Size tells how often a clone was seen (once, few, many) or the class of an expanded clone, and some rows leave it out.

TRBV18	.	.	TRBJ1-4	CASSPNGGANEKLFF	TGTGCCAGCTCACCAAACGGAGGGGCTAATGAAAAACTGTTTTTT
TRBV27	few	TRBD1	TRBJ1-2	CASSFEGQGFYGYTF	TGTGCCAGCAGTTTCGAGGGACAGGGCTTCTATGGCTACACCTTC
TRBV6-1	.	.	TRBJ2-3	CASSEWGLADTQYF	TGTGCCAGCAGTGAATGGGGGCTGGCAGATACGCAGTATTTT
TRBV15	.	TRBD1	TRBJ2-5	CATSTRQGNFEETQYF	TGTGCCACCAGCACCCGACAGGGTAACTTTGAAGAGACCCAGTACTTC
TRBV19	.	TRBD1	TRBJ2-1	CASSIATGSTEQFF	TGTGCCAGTAGTATAGCGACAGGGTCGACTGAGCAGTTCTTC
TRBV7-2	.	TRBD1	TRBJ2-2	CASSLRTGDTGELFF	TGTGCCAGCAGCCTAAGGACAGGCGACACCGGGGAGCTGTTTTTT
TRBV2	.	.	TRBJ2-2	CASRGGTANTGELFF	TGTGCCAGCAGAGGAGGGACAGCTAACACCGGGGAGCTGTTTTTT
TRBV3-1	.	.	TRBJ1-1	CASSQEAKAEAFF	TGTGCCAGCAGCCAAGAGGCGAAAGCTGAAGCTTTCTTT
TRBV28	.	.	TRBJ2-1	CASSSGPHNEKFF	TGTGCCAGCAGCTCGGGACCCCACAATGAGAAGTTCTTC
TRBV7-2	.	.	TRBJ2-7	CASSLAHTNEQYF	TGTGCCAGCAGCTTGGCCCACACAAACGAGCAGTACTTC
TRBV6-2/TRBV6-3	.	.	TRBJ2-3	CASSDPWRARDTQYF	TGTGCCAGCAGTGACCCTTGGCGGGCGAGAGATACGCAGTATTTT
TRBV11-2	few	.	TRBJ1-1	CASSLTPGTEAFF	TGTGCCAGCAGCTTGACCCCCGGCACTGAAGCTTTCTTT
TRBV7-3	.	.	TRBJ2-5	CASSFQVVSGTQYF	TGTGCCAGCAGCTTCCAGGTTGTGAGCGGGACCCAGTACTTC
TRBV5-1	.	TRBD1	TRBJ2-6	CASSHGTGGRNVLTF	TGCGCCAGCAGCCATGGGACAGGGGGCCGCAACGTCCTGACTTTC
TRBV11-3	.	TRBD2	TRBJ2-1	CASSLGLAGNDEQFF	TGTGCCAGCAGCTTGGGACTAGCGGGAAACGATGAGCAGTTCTTC
TRBV12-3/TRBV12-4	many	.	TRBJ1-1	CASSLRQLNTEAFF	TGTGCCAGCAGTTTACGGCAGCTTAACACTGAAGCTTTCTTT
TRBV27	.	.	TRBJ2-2	CATKRGNTGELFF	TGTGCCACCAAACGTGGGAACACCGGGGAGCTGTTTTTT
TRBV10-3	.	.	TRBJ1-5	CAISSGAGNQPQHF	TGTGCCATCTCATCGGGGGCGGGCAATCAGCCCCAGCATTTT
TRBV7-9	many	.	TRBJ2-3	CASSFLTDTQYF	TGTGCCAGCAGCTTCCTAACAGATACGCAGTATTTT
TRBV15	.	TRBD1	TRBJ1-4	CATSTKTGGDEKLFF	TGTGCCACCAGCACAAAAACAGGGGGGGATGAAAAACTGTTTTTT
TRBV11-3	few	.	TRBJ2-2	CASSLAGHGGGELFF	TGTGCCAGCAGCTTAGCGGGACACGGGGGCGGGGAGCTGTTTTTT
TRBV12-3/TRBV12-4	.	.	TRBJ2-5	CASSLAGLEETQYF	TGTGCCAGCAGTTTGGCGGGTTTGGAAGAGACCCAGTACTTC
TRBV7-2	.	.	TRBJ2-2	CASSLEMDTGELFF	TGTGCCAGCAGCTTAGAGATGGACACCGGGGAGCTGTTTTTT
TRBV11-2	.	TRBD2	TRBJ2-1	CASTVGLAGALYNEQFF	TGTGCCAGCACCGTGGGGCTAGCGGGAGCACTCTACAATGAGCAGTTCTTC